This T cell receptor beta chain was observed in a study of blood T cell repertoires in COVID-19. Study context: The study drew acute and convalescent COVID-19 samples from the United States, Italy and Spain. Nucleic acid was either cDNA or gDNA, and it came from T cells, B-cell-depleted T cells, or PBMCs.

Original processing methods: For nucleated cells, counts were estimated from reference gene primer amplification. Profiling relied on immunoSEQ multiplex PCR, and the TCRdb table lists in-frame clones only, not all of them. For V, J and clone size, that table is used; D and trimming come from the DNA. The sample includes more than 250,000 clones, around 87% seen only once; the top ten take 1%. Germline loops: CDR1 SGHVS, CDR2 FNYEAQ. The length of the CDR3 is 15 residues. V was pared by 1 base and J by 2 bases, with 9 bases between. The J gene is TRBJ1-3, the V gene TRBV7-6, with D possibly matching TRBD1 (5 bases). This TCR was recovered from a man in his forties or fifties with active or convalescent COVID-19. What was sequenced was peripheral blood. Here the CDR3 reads CASSLDGGAGNTIYF. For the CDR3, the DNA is TGTGCCAGCAGCTTAGATGGGGGGGCTGGAAACACCATATATTTT.